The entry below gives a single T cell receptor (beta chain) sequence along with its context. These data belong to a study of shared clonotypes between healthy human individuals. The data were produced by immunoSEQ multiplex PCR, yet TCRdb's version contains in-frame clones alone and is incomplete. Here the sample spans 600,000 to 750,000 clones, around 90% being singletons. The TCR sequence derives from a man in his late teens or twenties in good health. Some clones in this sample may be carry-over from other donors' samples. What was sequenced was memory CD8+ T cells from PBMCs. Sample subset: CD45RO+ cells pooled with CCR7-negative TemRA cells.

CDR3 nucleotides: TGTGCCAGCAGTTCATTGGACAGGGGGCCCCACGAGCAGTACTTC. Encoded protein: CASSSLDRGPHEQYF. The chain links TRBV6-5 to TRBJ2-7; 11 positions agree with TRBD1. Germline-derived CDR1 and CDR2 are MNHEY and SVGAGI. The ends lost 4 bases at V and 5 bases at J; junction bases unmatched: 7. The CDR3 loop spans 15 amino acids.